The 20 T cell receptor beta chains listed next were all sequenced from one sample in a study of shared clonotypes between healthy human individuals. TCRdb's table, derived via immunoSEQ multiplex PCR, lists solely in-frame clones and lacks some. The profile shows roughly 2 million clones, approximately 96% of them singletons. Sequenced sample: naive CD4+ T cells sorted from blood. The subset was: CD45RA+ positively selected. The source of these receptors is a young man in good health.

The rearrangement uses TRBV5-4 and TRBJ2-7; 7 bases align to TRBD1. Germline V gene sequence: CDR1 SGHNT, CDR2 YYREEE (reference sequence). The CDR3 covers 16 residues. Losses at the gene ends were 4 bases for V and 0 bases for J; bases not matched to a gene: 10. DNA of the CDR3: TGTGCCAGCAGCGCCAAGACAGGGTTCAGCTCCTACGAGCAGTACTTC. It is translated as CASSAKTGFSSYEQYF.

The J gene is TRBJ2-1, the V gene TRBV2; a possible D gene is TRBD2 (5 bases). Trimming took 6 bases from V and 8 from J, leaving 17 bases between them. The CDR3 runs to 14 residues. CDR1 is SNHLY, CDR2 FYNNEI, per germline. The CDR3, as DNA: TGTGCCAGCAGGGAGCATCGGGGTCCCTATGAGCAGTTCTTC. It yields the protein CASREHRGPYEQFF. Based on the CDR3 plus reference TRBV2 and TRBJ2-1, the full variable domain is EPEVTQTPSHQVTQMGQEVILRCVPISNHLYFYWYRQILGQKVEFLVSFYNNEISEKSEIFDDQFSVERPDGSNFTLKIRSTKLEDSAMYFCASREHRGPYEQFFGPGTRLTVL.

J is TRBJ2-4 and V is TRBV4-3, with 8 nucleotides matching TRBD2. After removal of 0 bases from V and 13 bases from J, the junction contained 5 bases not matched to a gene. The germline V gene encodes CDR1 LGHNA and CDR2 YSLEER. The CDR3 is made up of 13 amino acids. CDR3 nucleotide sequence: TGCGCCAGCAGCCAAGAACCGGGAGGGAGGCAGTACTTC. Encoded protein: CASSQEPGGRQYF.

The rearrangement joins TRBV7-2 to TRBJ2-1; D not resolved. This CDR3 is 11 amino acids long. V shed 7 bases and J shed 9 bases, with 10 bases lying between them. Germline V gene sequence: CDR1 SGHTA, CDR2 FQGNSA. The CDR3 nucleotides are TGTGCCAGCACCCCGGGCCTTGAGCAGTTCTTC. Amino acids: CASTPGLEQFF.

This clone has only one observation. The chain employs TRBV9 and TRBJ2-2, with a tentative D call TRBD2 (5 bases). The germline V and J ends were trimmed by 3 bases and 5 bases, with 14 bases remaining between them. The CDR3 contains 15 residues. Germline V gene lookup returns CDR1 SGDLS and CDR2 YYNGEE. DNA of the CDR3: TGTGCCAGCAGCGCGCCGGGAAGAAAAACCGGGGAGCTGTTTTTT. This sequence encodes CASSAPGRKTGELFF.

This clone was seen once. The gene calls are TRBV2 and TRBJ2-1; 7 nucleotides agree with TRBD2. The CDR3 has 17 amino acids. CDR1 is SNHLY and CDR2 is FYNNEI in the germline V gene. Trimming at V came to 7 bases and at J to 0 bases, leaving 12 bases not matched to a gene. The CDR3 DNA follows: TGTGCCAGCACCCCGCGGGAGCGGGCCAACTCCTACAATGAGCAGTTCTTC. It specifies CASTPRERANSYNEQFF.

Turning to this clone: The sample carries other DNA sequences with the same CDR3. V and J are TRBV10-3 and TRBJ1-2, with 8 bases identical to TRBD1. Per germline, CDR1 ENHRY and CDR2 SYGVKD. The CDR3 covers 13 residues. V lost 2 bases, J lost 5 bases, and 1 base stayed unmatched. Here the CDR3 reads CAISEGTGYGYTF. The CDR3 nucleotides read TGTGCCATCAGTGAGGGGACAGGTTATGGCTACACCTTC.

The chain recombines TRBV4-1 with TRBJ2-1; 9 nucleotides line up with TRBD2. The CDR3 is 18 residues long. V lost 3 bases to trimming and J lost 1 base; unmatched junction nucleotides: 10. Per the germline V gene, CDR1 is MGHRA and CDR2 is YSYEKL. The CDR3 DNA follows: TGCGCCAGCAGCCATAAATCGGGACTAGCATGGTCCTACAATGAGCAGTTCTTC. This translates into CASSHKSGLAWSYNEQFF.

This rearrangement joins TRBV30 to TRBJ2-1, with TRBD2 matching 10 bases. J was trimmed by 7 bases and V by 2 bases; bases with no gene match: 5. Germline lookup yields CDR1 GTSNPN and CDR2 SVGIG (reference sequence). This CDR3 comprises 14 residues. DNA for the CDR3: TGTGCCTGGAGTAAGGGAGCGGGAGGGAATGAGCAGTTCTTC. This gives the protein CAWSKGAGGNEQFF.

The V and J genes are TRBV11-2 and TRBJ1-2; D unclear. Germline CDR1 is SGHAT and CDR2 is FQNNGV. The CDR3 runs to 13 residues. Trimming pared 3 bases from V and 7 bases from J, leaving 12 bases between. The CDR3 DNA sequence: TGTGCCAGCAGCTTCGGTATAGGAGGTGGCTACACCTTC. As protein: CASSFGIGGGYTF.

CDR3 in DNA: TGTGCCAGCTCACCAGACTGGAGTTCACCCCTCCACTTT. Amino acids: CASSPDWSSPLHF. The genes are TRBV18 and TRBJ1-6, with D uncertain. CDR3 length: 13 residues. Trimming cost V 2 bases and J 9 bases, with 8 bases left between them. Germline lookup yields CDR1 KGHSH and CDR2 LQKENI.

The chain couples TRBV14 to TRBJ1-2; maybe TRBD1 (5 bases). Trimming shortened V by 1 base and J by 3 bases, and 6 bases separated the two germline ends. The CDR3 is made up of 13 amino acids. The germline V gene has CDR1 SGHDN and CDR2 FVKESK. The CDR3 is CASSQGRDYGYTF. In DNA, the CDR3 is TGTGCCAGCAGCCAAGGCAGGGACTATGGCTACACCTTC. Supplemented by reference TRBV14 and TRBJ1-2, the full variable domain reads EAGVTQFPSHSVIEKGQTVTLRCDPISGHDNLYWYRRVMGKEIKFLLHFVKESKQDESGMPNNRFLAERTGGTYSTLKVQPAELEDSGVYFCASSQGRDYGYTFGSGTRLTVV.

The rearrangement uses TRBV28 and TRBJ2-7; D ambiguous. CDR1 MDHEN and CDR2 SYDVKM come from the germline V gene. CDR3 size: 13 residues. V was shortened by 3 bases and J by 4 bases, with 10 bases between the two germline ends. The chain's CDR3 is CASSFGRLYEQYF. CDR3 sequence (DNA): TGTGCCAGCAGTTTTGGTCGGCTTTACGAGCAGTACTTC.

The rearrangement links TRBV5-6 to TRBJ2-3, with unresolved D. The length of the CDR3 is 14 residues. V dropped 1 base and J dropped 2 bases, with 8 bases sitting between them. CDR1 SGHDT and CDR2 YYEEEE come from the germline V gene. The CDR3 DNA follows: TGTGCCAGCAGCTTGTTTCGGGTCACAGATACGCAGTATTTT. Its protein is CASSLFRVTDTQYF.

The J gene is TRBJ1-6, the V gene TRBV4-3; tentative D call: TRBD1 (6 bases). This CDR3 is built from 13 residues. The V end lost 8 bases, the J end lost 5 bases, and 10 bases lay between the germline ends. The germline gives CDR1 LGHNA, CDR2 YSLEER. The CDR3: CASRDTHNSPLHF. In DNA form, the CDR3 reads TGCGCCAGCCGGGACACACATAATTCACCCCTCCACTTT.

The DNA of the CDR3 is TGTGCCAGCGGGGTCCTTCCCGAGATGAACACTGAAGCTTTCTTT. Protein sequence: CASGVLPEMNTEAFF. V and J are TRBV6-1 and TRBJ1-1; no clear D. This CDR3 is 15 amino acids long. V shed 8 bases and J shed 0 bases, with 16 bases lying between them. Germline-derived CDR1 and CDR2 are MNHNS and SASEGT.

A remark on this clone: Distinct nucleotide sequences in the sample also encode this CDR3. The chain joins TRBV19 to TRBJ2-5; no reliable D call. CDR1 is LNHDA and CDR2 is SQIVND in the germline V gene (reference sequence). This CDR3 contains 12 residues. V lost 2 bases and J 4 bases, leaving 5 bases between the germline ends. DNA for the CDR3: TGTGCCAGTAGTATAAAAGGAGAGACCCAGTACTTC. Protein: CASSIKGETQYF.

The chain employs TRBV2 and TRBJ1-3; D might be TRBD1 (6 bases). V was clipped by 5 bases and J by 4 bases, with 15 bases between them. This CDR3 is built from 15 residues. CDR1 SNHLY and CDR2 FYNNEI come from the germline V gene. The CDR3 loop reads CASSFTGFGGNTIYF. The CDR3 coding sequence is TGTGCCAGCAGTTTCACAGGGTTCGGAGGAAACACCATATATTTT.

The chain recombines TRBV7-9 with TRBJ2-7, with a weak D call TRBD2 (5 bases). Trimming stripped 7 bases from V and 5 bases from J, with 15 bases between. The CDR3 is 13 amino acids. The germline CDR1 and CDR2 sequences are SEHNR and FQNEAQ (reference sequence). Written as DNA, the CDR3 is TGTGCCAGCAACGCCGTCCGGGGAAACGAGCAGTACTTC. This encodes CASNAVRGNEQYF.

A word on this clone: The same CDR3 is also encoded by other DNA sequences in this sample. The chain has TRBV5-1 and TRBJ1-5; D is ambiguous. CDR1 SGHRS and CDR2 YFSETQ come from the germline V gene. The CDR3 contains 15 residues. V lost 0 bases and J 2 bases, leaving 9 bases between the germline ends. CDR3 residues: CASSLDGLGNQPQHF. The CDR3 nucleotides read TGCGCCAGCAGCTTGGACGGGTTGGGCAATCAGCCCCAGCATTTT.